This T cell receptor beta chain was sequenced in a study of early T cells in non-severe SARS-CoV-2 infection (dated by TCRdb to the early 2020s). Study-wide context: Because TCR sequencing was done on bulk RNA from unsorted whole blood, the alpha and beta chains could not be paired. Study-level results and caveats: Matching against VDJdb was skewed toward anti-spike CD8 responses, likely underestimated virus-specific expansions, and missed private and CD4 specificities.

Libraries were prepared through 5' RACE. The instrument was a NextSeq 500. The TCR library protocol attached unique molecular identifiers to individual cDNA molecules to correct for sequencing error and PCR bias. Both TCR alpha and beta chains were sequenced, and tight co-correlation was observed between alpha and beta sequence abundances in each sample. Per the source publication's procedure: Decombinator V4 was used to perform V gene, J gene and CDR3 annotation of TCR sequences. TCRs were defined as expanded if a significant change between any two time points was detected under a Poisson model with p below 0.0001. TCR abundances were normalised to the total number of TCRs sequenced per sample and expressed as counts per million. MAIT TCRs were defined by TRAV1-2 paired with TRAJ12, TRAJ20 or TRAJ33, and iNKT TCRs by TRAV10 paired with TRAJ18. VDJdb, accessed 1 November 2021, was searched for CMV, EBV and SARS-CoV-2 annotated TCRs, with TCRs annotated for multiple antigens excluded. Through fastp at Q25 and MiXCR, TCRdb rebuilt clones from the public reads, retaining in-frame beta chains. Each record represents a unique CDR3 protein, reported with the most common genes and DNA among its rows. These V and J calls originate from TCRdb's pipeline instead of the authors' own analysis. In all, the sample holds about 23,000 distinct CDR3 sequences, and approximately 4.5% of those were seen once. The top ten clones comprise 7.8% of the sample.

This was a case-control study nested in a cohort of healthcare workers in London, UK, who had nasopharyngeal swab PCR tests and blood samples taken every week. Healthcare workers were enrolled in the week of the UK lockdown, from 23 to 31 March 2020, and were followed every week for up to roughly 15 weeks. Relative to germline, V is 4 bases shorter and J is 6 bases shorter, with 16 bases between their ends. CDR1 and CDR2 (MDHEN, SYDVKM) derive from the germline V gene. The CDR3, cysteine through phenylalanine, is 15 amino acids long. Only the CDR3 portion is preserved as DNA: 45 bases, with reading frame beginning at the first base. This clonotype was detected ten times or more. No antigen is known for it. No base qualities exist here, and no much larger clone lies one base off it.

Specimen: whole blood. The rearrangement combines TRBV28 with TRBJ1-5; no D gene is confidently identified. The TCR sequence derives from an adult who was a healthcare worker with PCR-confirmed SARS-CoV-2 infection or an uninfected control (not recorded which). The CDR3 region reads CASSSTPSVVQPQHF. Here is the DNA: TGTGCCAGCAGTTCCACCCCGAGCGTTGTTCAGCCCCAGCATTTT. Where the CDR3 stops, the reference TRBV28 and TRBJ1-5 genes take over; the full variable domain is DVKVTQSSRYLVKRTGEKVFLECVQDMDHENMFWYRQDPGLGLRLIYFSYDVKMKEKGDIPEGYSVSREKKERFSLILESASTNQTSMYLCASSSTPSVVQPQHFGDGTRLSIL.